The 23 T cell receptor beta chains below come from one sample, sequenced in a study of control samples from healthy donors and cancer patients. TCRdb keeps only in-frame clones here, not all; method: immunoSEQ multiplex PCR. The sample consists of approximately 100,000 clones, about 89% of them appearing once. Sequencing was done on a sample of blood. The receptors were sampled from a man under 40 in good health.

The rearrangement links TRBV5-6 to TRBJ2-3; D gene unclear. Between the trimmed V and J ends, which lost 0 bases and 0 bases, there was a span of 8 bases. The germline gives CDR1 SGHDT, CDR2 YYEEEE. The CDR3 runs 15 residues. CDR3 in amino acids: CASSLGGSSTDTQYF. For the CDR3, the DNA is TGTGCCAGCAGCTTGGGGGGTTCTAGCACAGATACGCAGTATTTT.

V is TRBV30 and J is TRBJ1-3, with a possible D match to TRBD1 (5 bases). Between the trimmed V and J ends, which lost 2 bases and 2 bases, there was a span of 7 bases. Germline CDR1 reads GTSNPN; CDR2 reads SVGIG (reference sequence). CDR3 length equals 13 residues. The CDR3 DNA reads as TGTGCCTGGAGTTCAGGGACTGGAAACACCATATATTTT. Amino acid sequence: CAWSSGTGNTIYF.

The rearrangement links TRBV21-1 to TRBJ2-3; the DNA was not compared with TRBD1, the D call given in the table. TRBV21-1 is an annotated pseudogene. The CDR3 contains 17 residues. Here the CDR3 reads CASSTHTRGQGADTQYF. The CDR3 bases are TGTGCCAGCAGCACCCACACCCGGGGACAGGGCGCAGATACGCAGTATTTT.

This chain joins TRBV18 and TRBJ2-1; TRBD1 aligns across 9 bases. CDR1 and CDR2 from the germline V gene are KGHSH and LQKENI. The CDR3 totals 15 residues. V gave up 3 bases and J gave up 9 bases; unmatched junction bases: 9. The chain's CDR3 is CASSPRTGAYFEQFF. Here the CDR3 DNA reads TGTGCCAGCTCACCCCGGACAGGGGCTTATTTTGAGCAGTTCTTC.

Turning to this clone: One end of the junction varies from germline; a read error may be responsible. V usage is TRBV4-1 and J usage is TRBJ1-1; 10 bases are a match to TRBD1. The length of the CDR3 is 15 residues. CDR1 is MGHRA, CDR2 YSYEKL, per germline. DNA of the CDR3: TGCGCCAGCAGCCAACGCACTTCCTCGGGACAGGGGTGGATCTTT. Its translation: CASSQRTSSGQGWIF.

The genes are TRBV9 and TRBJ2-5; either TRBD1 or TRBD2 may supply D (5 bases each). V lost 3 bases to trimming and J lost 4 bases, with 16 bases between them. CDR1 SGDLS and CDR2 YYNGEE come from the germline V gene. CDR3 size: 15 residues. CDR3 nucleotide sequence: TGTGCCAGCAGCGGACGGGACCCCCAGAGAGAGACCCAGTACTTC. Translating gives CASSGRDPQRETQYF.

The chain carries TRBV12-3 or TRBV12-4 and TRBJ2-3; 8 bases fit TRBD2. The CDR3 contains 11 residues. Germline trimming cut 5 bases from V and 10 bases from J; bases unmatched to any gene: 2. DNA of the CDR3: TGTGCCAGCAGTCTGGGACTAGCGCAGTATTTT. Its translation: CASSLGLAQYF.

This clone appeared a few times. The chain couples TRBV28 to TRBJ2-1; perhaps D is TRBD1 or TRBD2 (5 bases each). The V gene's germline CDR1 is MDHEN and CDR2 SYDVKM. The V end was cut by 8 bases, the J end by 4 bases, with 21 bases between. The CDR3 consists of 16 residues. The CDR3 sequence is CASRQLWQGPYNEQFF. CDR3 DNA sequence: TGTGCCAGCCGCCAACTATGGCAGGGACCGTACAATGAGCAGTTCTTC. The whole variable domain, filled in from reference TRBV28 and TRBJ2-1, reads DVKVTQSSRYLVKRTGEKVFLECVQDMDHENMFWYRQDPGLGLRLIYFSYDVKMKEKGDIPEGYSVSREKKERFSLILESASTNQTSMYLCASRQLWQGPYNEQFFGPGTRLTVL.

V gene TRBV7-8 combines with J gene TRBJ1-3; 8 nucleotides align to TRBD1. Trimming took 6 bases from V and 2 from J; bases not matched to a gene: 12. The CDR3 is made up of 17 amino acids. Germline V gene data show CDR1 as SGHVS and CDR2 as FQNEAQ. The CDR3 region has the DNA TGTGCCAGCAGACAGGGACAGGCCCTCGGGGCTGGAAACACCATATATTTT. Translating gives CASRQGQALGAGNTIYF.

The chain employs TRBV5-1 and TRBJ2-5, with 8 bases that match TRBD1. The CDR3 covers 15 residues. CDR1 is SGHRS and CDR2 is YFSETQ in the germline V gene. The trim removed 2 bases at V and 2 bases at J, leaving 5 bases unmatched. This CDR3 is CASSFMGTGQETQYF. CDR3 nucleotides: TGCGCCAGCAGCTTTATGGGGACAGGACAAGAGACCCAGTACTTC.

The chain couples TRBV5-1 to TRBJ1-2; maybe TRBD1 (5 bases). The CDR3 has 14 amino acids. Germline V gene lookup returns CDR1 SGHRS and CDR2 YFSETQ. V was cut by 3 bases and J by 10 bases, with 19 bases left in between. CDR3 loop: CASSSYGGMGHYTF. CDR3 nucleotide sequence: TGCGCCAGCAGCTCTTACGGGGGGATGGGCCACTACACCTTC.

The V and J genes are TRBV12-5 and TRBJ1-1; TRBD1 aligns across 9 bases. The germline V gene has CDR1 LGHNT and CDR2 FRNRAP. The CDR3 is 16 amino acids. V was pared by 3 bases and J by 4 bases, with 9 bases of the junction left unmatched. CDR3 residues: CASGFFPDRGGTEAFF. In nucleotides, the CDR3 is TGTGCTAGTGGTTTCTTTCCCGACAGGGGGGGCACTGAAGCTTTCTTT.

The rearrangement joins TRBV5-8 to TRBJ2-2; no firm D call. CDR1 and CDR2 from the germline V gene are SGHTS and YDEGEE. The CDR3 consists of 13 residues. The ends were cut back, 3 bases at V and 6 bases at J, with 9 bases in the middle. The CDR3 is CASSSTHSGELFF. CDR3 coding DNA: TGTGCCAGCAGCTCGACCCACTCCGGGGAGCTGTTTTTT.

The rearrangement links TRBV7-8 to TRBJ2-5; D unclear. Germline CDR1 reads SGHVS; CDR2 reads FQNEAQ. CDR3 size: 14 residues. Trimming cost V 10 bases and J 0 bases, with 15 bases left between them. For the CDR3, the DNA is TGTGCCAACGGCCCGGGTTCGTACCAAGAGACCCAGTACTTC. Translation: CANGPGSYQETQYF.

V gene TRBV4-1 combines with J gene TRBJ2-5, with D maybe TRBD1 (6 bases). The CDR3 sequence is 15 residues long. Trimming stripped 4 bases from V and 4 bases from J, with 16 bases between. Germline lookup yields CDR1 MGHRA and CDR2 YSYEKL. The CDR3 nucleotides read TGCGCCAGCAGCCTTTGGGGGCGCGGGCGAGAGACCCAGTACTTC. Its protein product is CASSLWGRGRETQYF.

The CDR3 is CASRQGDRGMNTEAFF. The CDR3 DNA reads as TGTGCCAGTAGGCAAGGGGACAGGGGCATGAACACTGAAGCTTTCTTT. V is TRBV19 and J is TRBJ1-1, with 10 bases identical to TRBD1. Looked up from germline, CDR1 is LNHDA and CDR2 is SQIVND (reference sequence). V lost 6 bases, J lost 0 bases, and 7 bases stayed unmatched. CDR3 length: 16 residues.

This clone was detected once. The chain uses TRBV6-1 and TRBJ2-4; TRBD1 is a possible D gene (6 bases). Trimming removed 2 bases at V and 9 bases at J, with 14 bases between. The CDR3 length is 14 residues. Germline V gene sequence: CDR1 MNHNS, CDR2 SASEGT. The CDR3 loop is CASSEQRTVGIQYF. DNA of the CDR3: TGTGCCAGCAGTGAACAGCGGACAGTCGGCATTCAGTACTTC.

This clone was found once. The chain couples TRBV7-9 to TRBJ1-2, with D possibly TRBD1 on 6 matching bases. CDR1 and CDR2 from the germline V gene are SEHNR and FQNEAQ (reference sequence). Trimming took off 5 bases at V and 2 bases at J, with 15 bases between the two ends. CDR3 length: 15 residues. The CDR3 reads CASSPMGGANYGYTF. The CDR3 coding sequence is TGTGCCAGCAGCCCAATGGGGGGCGCGAACTATGGCTACACCTTC.

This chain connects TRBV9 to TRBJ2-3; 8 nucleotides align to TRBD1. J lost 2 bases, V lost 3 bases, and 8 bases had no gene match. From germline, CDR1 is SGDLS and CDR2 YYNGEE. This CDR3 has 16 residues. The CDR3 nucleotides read TGTGCCAGCAGCGCGCTGGGGACAGGATTCACAGATACGCAGTATTTT. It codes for CASSALGTGFTDTQYF.

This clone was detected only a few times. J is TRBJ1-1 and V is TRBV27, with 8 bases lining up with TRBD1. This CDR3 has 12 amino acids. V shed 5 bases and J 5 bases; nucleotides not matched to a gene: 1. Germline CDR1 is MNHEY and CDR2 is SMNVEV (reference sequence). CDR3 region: CASSRQGTEAFF. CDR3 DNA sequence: TGTGCCAGCAGTCGACAGGGGACTGAAGCTTTCTTT.

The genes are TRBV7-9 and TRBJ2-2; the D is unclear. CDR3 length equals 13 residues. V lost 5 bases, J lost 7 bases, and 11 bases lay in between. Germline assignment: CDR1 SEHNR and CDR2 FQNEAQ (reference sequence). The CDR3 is CASSPIAGGELFF. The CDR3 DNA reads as TGTGCCAGCAGCCCCATAGCCGGCGGGGAGCTGTTTTTT.

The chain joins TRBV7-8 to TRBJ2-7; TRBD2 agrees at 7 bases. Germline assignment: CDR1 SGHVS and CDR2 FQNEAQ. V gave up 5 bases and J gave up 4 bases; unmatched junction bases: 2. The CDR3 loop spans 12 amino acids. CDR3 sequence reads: CASSPGGYEQYV. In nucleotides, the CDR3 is TGTGCCAGCAGCCCCGGGGGGTACGAGCAGTACGTC.

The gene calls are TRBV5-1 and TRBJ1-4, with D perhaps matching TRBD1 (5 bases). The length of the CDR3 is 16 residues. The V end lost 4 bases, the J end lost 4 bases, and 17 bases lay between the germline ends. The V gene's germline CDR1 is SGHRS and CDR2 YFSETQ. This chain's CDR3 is CASSLGPYGGNEKLFF. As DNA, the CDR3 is TGCGCCAGCAGCCTGGGACCTTACGGCGGTAATGAAAAACTGTTTTTT.